This TCR beta chain was captured in a study of shared clonotypes between healthy human individuals. Study-wide points: Memory subsets had estimated richness that was generally smaller than that of naive subsets.

Sequenced by immunoSEQ multiplex PCR; TCRdb stores in-frame clones only, minus some. The sample lists 2 million to 2.5 million clones; 90% to 97% were seen once. Comment on this clone: Its antigen is still unknown.

The germline V gene encodes CDR1 LNHDA and CDR2 SQIVND (reference sequence). The CDR3 spans 15 residues. The V end lost 6 bases, the J end lost 4 bases, and 19 bases lay between the germline ends. The receptor was isolated from a man between 18 and 29 years old in good health. The sample taken for sequencing was naive CD4+ T cells sorted from blood. Subset of the sample: CD45RA+ positively selected. The chain employs TRBV19 and TRBJ2-7; TRBD2 is a possible D gene (5 bases). CDR3: CASSSNPGNRYEQYF. DNA for the CDR3: TGTGCCAGTAGCTCGAACCCGGGGAACCGATACGAGCAGTACTTC.